The 32 T cell receptor beta chains below were found in one sample sequenced in a study of OX40 agonist ivuxolimab in advanced cancers. Generated by immunoSEQ multiplex PCR, the TCRdb table keeps only in-frame clones and is missing some. The sample carries approximately 66,000 clones, 85% to 90% recorded once. The starting material was CD4+ or CD8+ T cells sorted from blood, obtained in a trial of the OX40 agonist ivuxolimab. The receptors were gathered from an adult with an advanced solid tumor such as melanoma, head and neck, liver or kidney cancer.

The CDR3 region has the DNA TGCGCCAGTCGACCACAGGGCGCCTATGGCTACACCTTC. Its protein product is CASRPQGAYGYTF. The J gene is TRBJ1-2, the V gene TRBV4-1; perhaps TRBD1 as D (6 bases). Germline CDR1 reads MGHRA; CDR2 reads YSYEKL. Deletions cut 9 bases from V and 4 bases from J, with 15 bases between. CDR3 length: 13 amino acids.

The V and J genes are TRBV7-2 and TRBJ2-5; 7 positions agree with TRBD2. Germline V gene sequence: CDR1 SGHTA, CDR2 FQGNSA. The J segment lost 2 bases and the V segment lost 3 bases, leaving 6 bases of the junction unmatched. This CDR3 spans 15 amino acids. CDR3 region: CASSFGGGGQETQYF. In DNA, the CDR3 is TGTGCCAGCAGCTTTGGGGGGGGAGGGCAAGAGACCCAGTACTTC. The entire variable domain, with the rest obtained from reference TRBV7-2 and TRBJ2-5, is as follows: GAGVSQSPSNKVTEKGKDVELRCDPISGHTALYWYRQSLGQGLEFLIYFQGNSAPDKSGLPSDRFSAERTGGSVSTLTIQRTQQEDSAVYLCASSFGGGGQETQYFGPGTRLLVL.

This sequence joins TRBV30 and TRBJ1-5; TRBD1 is a possible D gene (6 bases). The CDR3 extends over 15 amino acids. Germline V gives CDR1 GTSNPN, CDR2 SVGIG (reference sequence). V lost 3 bases to trimming and J lost 7 bases, with 19 bases between them. The CDR3 DNA follows: TGTGCCTGGAGAGGTAGGGGGGAGATAGACCAGCCCCAGCATTTT. Protein: CAWRGRGEIDQPQHF.

This clone is a singleton in its sample. J is TRBJ2-3 and V is TRBV27; TRBD2 aligns across 9 bases. Germline CDR1 and CDR2: MNHEY and SMNVEV (reference sequence). The J segment lost 4 bases and the V segment lost 0 bases, leaving 11 bases of the junction unmatched. The CDR3 sequence is 18 residues long. The CDR3 nucleotides are TGTGCCAGCAGTTTATCGTGGGAGGAGGGACTAGCCTCAGATACGCAGTATTTT. It encodes CASSLSWEEGLASDTQYF.

V usage is TRBV7-9 and J usage is TRBJ2-7; D may be TRBD1 (6 bases). Trimming pared 4 bases from V and 3 bases from J, leaving 22 bases between. Per the germline V gene, CDR1 is SEHNR and CDR2 is FQNEAQ (reference sequence). The CDR3 sequence is 17 residues long. The CDR3 nucleotides read TGTGCCAGCAGCTCAAACTGGGACACCAAAACGCTCTACGAGCAGTACTTC. This translates into CASSSNWDTKTLYEQYF.

The rearrangement uses TRBV15 and TRBJ1-5; D possibly corresponds to TRBD1 (5 bases). V lost 5 bases to trimming and J lost 1 base, with 12 bases between them. This CDR3 is 15 amino acids long. Looked up from germline, CDR1 is LNHNV and CDR2 is YYDKDF (reference sequence). CDR3 loop: CATSGAVTSNQPQHF. DNA for the CDR3: TGTGCCACCAGCGGGGCGGTGACGAGCAATCAGCCCCAGCATTTT.

The genes are TRBV28 and TRBJ2-7, with D possibly being TRBD2 (6 bases). Germline V lookup: CDR1 MDHEN, CDR2 SYDVKM. Trimming removed 3 bases from V and 3 bases from J, with 18 bases in between. CDR3 size: 16 residues. For the CDR3, the DNA is TGTGCCAGCAGTTTCCCGGTTGGGACTCCAAACTACGAGCAGTACTTC. This codes for CASSFPVGTPNYEQYF.

This chain uses TRBV9 with TRBJ2-1, with TRBD2 identical over 8 bases. Unmatched junction bases numbered 8, after V lost 3 bases and J lost 6 bases. Germline V gene lookup returns CDR1 SGDLS and CDR2 YYNGEE. The CDR3 is 15 residues long. The CDR3 bases are TGTGCCAGCAGCGCGAGCGGGAGTTCTGTCAATGAGCAGTTCTTC. Translation gives CASSASGSSVNEQFF.

The chain links TRBV7-6 to TRBJ2-6; 8 bases match TRBD2. The CDR3 extends over 18 amino acids. Trimming cost V 5 bases and J 0 bases; bases outside gene matches: 9. Germline V CDR1 and CDR2: SGHVS, FNYEAQ. The CDR3 DNA is TGTGCCAGCAGCCAAACATGGGCGGGGGGCTCTGGGGCCAACGTCCTGACTTTC. Its protein product is CASSQTWAGGSGANVLTF.

Written as DNA, the CDR3 is TGTGCCAGCAGTTTTACCCACAGGGGGGGCGCGACTGAAGCTTTCTTT. This translates into CASSFTHRGGATEAFF. The chain employs TRBV28 and TRBJ1-1; TRBD1 agrees at 8 bases. Losses at the gene ends were 3 bases for V and 5 bases for J; bases not matched to a gene: 11. Germline V gene data show CDR1 as MDHEN and CDR2 as SYDVKM. The length of the CDR3 is 16 residues.

The chain joins TRBV18 to TRBJ1-1; D not certain. CDR1 is KGHSH and CDR2 is LQKENI in the germline V gene. Trimming took 0 bases from V and 11 from J, leaving 13 bases between them. The CDR3 runs 13 residues. CDR3: CASSPPSSLEAFF. Here the CDR3 DNA reads TGTGCCAGCTCACCACCTTCCAGTTTGGAGGCTTTCTTT.

The gene calls are TRBV11-3 and TRBJ2-7, with 12 bases identical to TRBD1. Germline V lookup: CDR1 SGHNT, CDR2 YENEEA. This CDR3 spans 15 amino acids. Germline trimming cut 5 bases from V and 7 bases from J; bases unmatched to any gene: 9. The CDR3 spells CASSPGTGGNEEQYF. CDR3 nucleotides: TGTGCCAGCAGCCCCGGGACAGGGGGCAATGAGGAGCAGTACTTC.

The chain employs TRBV2 and TRBJ2-2; D is possibly TRBD1 (6 bases). Trimming cost V 6 bases and J 0 bases, with 14 bases left between them. The CDR3 sequence is 16 residues long. The V gene's germline CDR1 is SNHLY and CDR2 FYNNEI. The CDR3 DNA reads as TGTGCCAGCAGCTATTTGGGGGCCTCGAACACCGGGGAGCTGTTTTTT. Translated, it gives CASSYLGASNTGELFF.

This rearrangement joins TRBV6-6 to TRBJ2-3; no clear D gene. Germline values: CDR1 MNHNY, CDR2 SVGAGI (reference sequence). This CDR3 region has 8 residues. V dropped 11 bases and J dropped 6 bases, with 3 bases sitting between them. CDR3 bases: TGTGCCGCCGATACGCAGTATTTT. The encoded protein is CAADTQYF.

This clone was observed once. The V and J genes are TRBV6-5 and TRBJ2-1, with 7 bases aligning to TRBD1. V lost 2 bases, J lost 4 bases, and 5 bases stayed unmatched. The germline gives CDR1 MNHEY, CDR2 SVGAGI. The CDR3 has 15 amino acids. CDR3 protein: CASSYVTGLYNEQFF. CDR3 DNA sequence: TGTGCCAGCAGTTACGTGACAGGGTTGTACAATGAGCAGTTCTTC.

The chain has TRBV10-1 and TRBJ1-1; D not certain. Germline V gene sequence: CDR1 WNHNN, CDR2 SYGVQD (reference sequence). This CDR3 is built from 11 residues. Trimming shortened V by 7 bases and J by 4 bases, and 7 bases separated the two germline ends. The CDR3 DNA reads TGCGCCAGCATGATGGGCACTGAAGCTTTCTTT. As protein: CASMMGTEAFF.

J is TRBJ1-1 and V is TRBV6-1, with 7 positions matching TRBD1. CDR1 is MNHNS and CDR2 is SASEGT in the germline V gene. V shed 8 bases and J 0 bases; nucleotides not matched to a gene: 6. The CDR3 length is 14 residues. CDR3 region: CASRDRSMNTEAFF. CDR3 coding DNA: TGTGCCAGCCGGGACAGATCCATGAACACTGAAGCTTTCTTT.

CDR3 residues: CSVRSGSYNEQFF. The CDR3 DNA follows: TGCAGCGTTAGAAGCGGGAGTTACAATGAGCAGTTCTTC. The genes are TRBV29-1 and TRBJ2-1, with 8 bases aligning to TRBD2. Trimming cost V 5 bases and J 4 bases; bases outside gene matches: 4. Germline V CDR1 and CDR2: SQVTM, ANQGSEA. CDR3 size: 13 residues.

This clone has more than one count but fewer than ten. V is TRBV5-6 and J is TRBJ2-3; weak D call: TRBD2 (5 bases). V was pared by 4 bases and J by 0 bases, with 12 bases between. The CDR3 covers 15 residues. Per the germline V gene, CDR1 is SGHDT and CDR2 is YYEEEE. The CDR3 DNA follows: TGTGCCAGCAGCCCGGACTTTTTGAGCACAGATACGCAGTATTTT. Protein sequence: CASSPDFLSTDTQYF.

The V and J genes are TRBV2 and TRBJ1-1; 11 bases fit TRBD1. V lost 4 bases, J lost 6 bases, and 4 bases stayed unmatched. Germline CDR1 is SNHLY and CDR2 is FYNNEI. CDR3 length: 14 residues. CDR3 residues: CASSGGQGVAEAFF. In DNA, the CDR3 is TGTGCCAGCAGTGGGGGACAGGGGGTCGCTGAAGCTTTCTTT.

The CDR3 DNA follows: TGTGCCAGTAGTCTATTAGGCTATAGCAATCAGCCCCAGCATTTT. This gives the protein CASSLLGYSNQPQHF. The rearrangement joins TRBV19 to TRBJ1-5; no reliable D call. Germline assignment: CDR1 LNHDA and CDR2 SQIVND (reference sequence). The germline V and J ends were trimmed by 5 bases and 0 bases, with 11 bases remaining between them. The CDR3 runs to 15 residues.

The chain joins TRBV7-8 to TRBJ1-5; maybe TRBD1 (5 bases). The germline V gene encodes CDR1 SGHVS and CDR2 FQNEAQ. V lost 5 bases and J lost 6, with 14 bases in between. The length of the CDR3 is 14 residues. DNA for the CDR3: TGTGCCAGCAGCCCACAGGCAGCGGGTCAGCCCCAGCATTTT. Encoded protein: CASSPQAAGQPQHF.

The chain recombines TRBV7-8 with TRBJ2-1; 7 nucleotides match TRBD2. Germline lookup yields CDR1 SGHVS and CDR2 FQNEAQ. This CDR3 has 12 amino acids. V trimming: 5 bases; J trimming: 10 bases; junction bases outside the gene matches: 5. The CDR3 DNA reads TGTGCCAGCAGCCCCGGGACTAAAGAGCAGTTCTTC. Translating it yields CASSPGTKEQFF.

The chain carries TRBV2 and TRBJ1-2; TRBD1 agrees at 7 bases. CDR1 and CDR2 from the germline V gene are SNHLY and FYNNEI. The CDR3 sequence is 12 residues long. V lost 9 bases to trimming and J lost 3 bases; unmatched junction nucleotides: 4. For the CDR3, the DNA is TGTGCCAGAGACAGGGAGGACTATGGCTACACCTTC. Its protein is CARDREDYGYTF.

The chain recombines TRBV14 with TRBJ1-2, with a tentative D call TRBD1 (6 bases). Germline V gene data show CDR1 as SGHDN and CDR2 as FVKESK. The CDR3 sequence is 13 residues long. V dropped 1 base and J dropped 8 bases, with 11 bases sitting between them. The CDR3 nucleotides read TGTGCCAGCAGCCAAGTACAGGGATCAGGCTACACCTTC. This translates into CASSQVQGSGYTF.

Here the CDR3 DNA reads TGTGCCAGTAGTGCGATCCCGGGACTAGCGGCTTCCTACGAGCAGTACTTC. Translating gives CASSAIPGLAASYEQYF. This chain joins TRBV19 and TRBJ2-7, with 11 bases aligning to TRBD2. CDR3 length: 17 residues. Germline V gives CDR1 LNHDA, CDR2 SQIVND (reference sequence). J gave up 1 base and V 5 bases, and 10 bases lay outside the gene matches.

This clone was counted a single time. CDR3 sequence reads: CASSIRPGLRGGYTF. CDR3 DNA: TGTGCCAGTAGTATCAGACCGGGACTAAGGGGTGGCTACACCTTC. The rearrangement joins TRBV19 to TRBJ1-2; perhaps TRBD1 as D (5 bases). This CDR3 spans 15 amino acids. Trimming stripped 3 bases from V and 7 bases from J, with 18 bases between. Germline V CDR1 and CDR2: LNHDA, SQIVND (reference sequence).

The gene calls are TRBV9 and TRBJ2-5, with TRBD1 as a possible D gene (6 bases). V gave up 0 bases and J gave up 5 bases, with 17 bases separating them. The CDR3 runs 16 residues. Germline-derived CDR1 and CDR2 are SGDLS and YYNGEE. CDR3 nucleotides: TGTGCCAGCAGCGTAGATGGCGGTCCTACAGGGGAGACCCAGTACTTC. As protein: CASSVDGGPTGETQYF.

The chain uses TRBV5-1 and TRBJ1-1; D is possibly TRBD1 (6 bases). The CDR3 has 17 residues. CDR1 and CDR2 (germline): SGHRS, YFSETQ. Between the trimmed V and J ends, which lost 4 bases and 0 bases, there was a span of 19 bases. The CDR3 spells CASSPLQGDWVNTEAFF. The CDR3 bases are TGCGCCAGCAGCCCCTTACAGGGTGATTGGGTGAACACTGAAGCTTTCTTT. Drawing the rest from reference TRBV5-1 and TRBJ1-1, the complete variable domain is KAGVTQTPRYLIKTRGQQVTLSCSPISGHRSVSWYQQTPGQGLQFLFEYFSETQRNKGNFPGRFSGRQFSNSRSEMNVSTLELGDSALYLCASSPLQGDWVNTEAFFGQGTRLTVV.

The J gene is TRBJ2-7, the V gene TRBV4-1; D perhaps matches TRBD1 (5 bases). The CDR3 covers 16 residues. In germline, CDR1 is MGHRA, CDR2 YSYEKL. V lost 0 bases to trimming and J lost 6 bases, with 18 bases between them. The CDR3 DNA sequence: TGCGCCAGCAGCCAAGATCATACGCAGGGAAACGGCGAGCAGTACTTC. Its protein product is CASSQDHTQGNGEQYF.

The CDR3 DNA reads TGTGCCAGTAGTACAGGAACAGGATTCACTGAAGCTTTCTTT. Its translation is CASSTGTGFTEAFF. The chain employs TRBV19 and TRBJ1-1; TRBD1 might be the D (5 bases). V was shortened by 4 bases and J by 4 bases, with 13 bases between the two germline ends. The CDR3 consists of 14 residues. Germline V gene sequence: CDR1 LNHDA, CDR2 SQIVND (reference sequence).

V gene TRBV7-2 combines with J gene TRBJ1-3, with 9 bases that match TRBD1. V gave up 6 bases and J gave up 3 bases; unmatched junction bases: 6. The CDR3 extends over 15 amino acids. Per the germline V gene, CDR1 is SGHTA and CDR2 is FQGNSA. The CDR3 here is CASRSQGADGNTIYF. CDR3 coding DNA: TGTGCCAGCAGATCACAGGGGGCCGATGGAAACACCATATATTTT. The full variable domain, with the rest looked up from reference TRBV7-2 and TRBJ1-3, is GAGVSQSPSNKVTEKGKDVELRCDPISGHTALYWYRQSLGQGLEFLIYFQGNSAPDKSGLPSDRFSAERTGGSVSTLTIQRTQQEDSAVYLCASRSQGADGNTIYFGEGSWLTVV.